The 26 T cell receptor beta chains below all came from one sample that was sequenced in a study of identical twins. TCRdb redid the calling of the 5' RACE reads with MiXCR, one entry per CDR3 protein. The sample lists around 340,000 distinct CDR3 sequences, around an eighth occurring once. This sample also belongs to another study, concerning yellow fever vaccine responses in identical twins.

The specimen was CD8+ T cells sorted from blood. All receptors come from a young woman in good health.

This clonotype occurred a few times. The V and J genes are TRBV27 and TRBJ2-7, with D perhaps TRBD2 (6 bases). The CDR3 length is 13 residues. With 5 bases removed from V and 3 bases from J, the gap between germline ends came to 11 bases. Per the germline V gene, CDR1 is MNHEY and CDR2 is SMNVEV (reference sequence). The CDR3 loop reads CASSAGTGYEQYF. As DNA, the CDR3 is TGTGCCAGCAGTGCCGGGACTGGCTACGAGCAGTACTTC.

The V and J genes are TRBV4-1 and TRBJ1-5; D may be TRBD1 (6 bases). CDR3 length equals 15 residues. Trimming shortened V by 5 bases and J by 0 bases, and 11 bases separated the two germline ends. Germline V gives CDR1 MGHRA, CDR2 YSYEKL. As DNA, the CDR3 is TGCGCCAGCAGCGACAGGCAGGATAGCAATCAGCCCCAGCATTTT. Translating it yields CASSDRQDSNQPQHF.

The chain combines TRBV24-1 with TRBJ2-3; 9 bases fit TRBD1. The CDR3 is 16 residues long. CDR1 is KGHDR, CDR2 SFDVKD, per germline. With 2 bases clipped from V and 5 bases from J, the junction kept 7 bases outside the gene matches. The CDR3 is CATSDSRDRVEDTQYF. Written as DNA, the CDR3 is TGTGCCACCAGTGATTCCCGGGACAGGGTGGAAGATACGCAGTATTTT.

This clonotype was seen repeatedly, ten times or more. This rearrangement joins TRBV2 to TRBJ2-7; TRBD1 is a possible D gene (5 bases). V lost 5 bases to trimming and J lost 1 base, with 15 bases between them. CDR3 length equals 15 residues. Germline V gene sequence: CDR1 SNHLY, CDR2 FYNNEI. CDR3 nucleotide sequence: TGTGCCAGCAGTTCTGACAGCGCCCCGTCCTACGAGCAGTACTTC. Encoded protein: CASSSDSAPSYEQYF.

V is TRBV20-1 and J is TRBJ2-7; D is perhaps TRBD1 (5 bases). This CDR3 is 14 amino acids long. V was pared by 0 bases and J by 9 bases, with 18 bases between. Germline lookup yields CDR1 DFQATT and CDR2 SNEGSKA (reference sequence). The CDR3 sequence is CSARDIGQGVRQYF. CDR3 DNA sequence: TGCAGTGCTAGAGATATTGGGCAGGGTGTACGGCAGTACTTC.

V and J are TRBV4-1 and TRBJ2-2; tentatively, D is TRBD1 (6 bases). V was trimmed by 3 bases and J by 4 bases, leaving 9 bases between them. CDR3 length: 14 amino acids. From germline, CDR1 is MGHRA and CDR2 YSYEKL. The CDR3 DNA sequence: TGCGCCAGCAGCCAGCTACAGGGCACCGGGGAGCTGTTTTTT. Amino acid sequence: CASSQLQGTGELFF.

This chain joins TRBV28 and TRBJ1-6; D not certain. The germline V and J ends were trimmed by 6 bases and 0 bases, with 12 bases remaining between them. Germline lookup yields CDR1 MDHEN and CDR2 SYDVKM. The CDR3 spans 16 residues. DNA for the CDR3: TGTGCCAGCAGGCCGGACGGAAGCTCCTATAATTCACCCCTCCACTTT. Its protein is CASRPDGSSYNSPLHF.

In its sample, this clonotype was seen a few times. This sequence joins TRBV7-9 and TRBJ2-1; tentatively, D is TRBD1 (6 bases). This CDR3 region has 13 residues. V was clipped by 4 bases and J by 9 bases, with 13 bases between them. Germline lookup yields CDR1 SEHNR and CDR2 FQNEAQ (reference sequence). The CDR3 bases are TGTGCCAGCAGCTCCGGGCCCAGGGGTGAGCAGTTCTTC. Its protein product is CASSSGPRGEQFF.

The chain joins TRBV7-6 to TRBJ2-7, with 9 bases identical to TRBD2. The length of the CDR3 is 16 residues. Germline CDR1 reads SGHVS; CDR2 reads FNYEAQ. V dropped 5 bases and J dropped 0; count of bases not matched to a gene: 8. DNA of the CDR3: TGTGCCAGCAGCCCCCGACTAGCGGAGAGCTCCTACGAGCAGTACTTC. The encoded protein is CASSPRLAESSYEQYF.

This chain uses TRBV4-1 with TRBJ1-1; D is possibly TRBD1 (5 bases). Trimming stripped 3 bases from V and 2 bases from J, with 16 bases between. The CDR3 runs 16 residues. Germline-derived CDR1 and CDR2 are MGHRA and YSYEKL. The CDR3 nucleotides read TGCGCCAGCAGCCACCGATCAATGGGGGGAAACACTGAAGCTTTCTTT. It yields the protein CASSHRSMGGNTEAFF.

This clonotype was seen a handful of times. The V and J genes are TRBV5-1 and TRBJ1-1; maybe TRBD1 (5 bases). The CDR3 loop spans 15 amino acids. Per germline, CDR1 SGHRS and CDR2 YFSETQ. V lost 3 bases to trimming and J lost 1 base, with 13 bases between them. In DNA form, the CDR3 reads TGCGCCAGCAGCTACGAGCAGGGAACGAACACTGAAGCTTTCTTT. It translates to CASSYEQGTNTEAFF.

The V and J genes are TRBV13 and TRBJ2-5; D gene unclear. The CDR3 is made up of 15 amino acids. Germline V gives CDR1 PRHDT, CDR2 FYEKMQ (reference sequence). V was pared by 0 bases and J by 1 base, with 9 bases between. The CDR3 sequence is CASSLGVGFQETQYF. CDR3 bases: TGTGCCAGCAGCTTAGGAGTGGGGTTCCAAGAGACCCAGTACTTC.

This clonotype was seen ten or more times. The chain combines TRBV28 with TRBJ2-3, with TRBD1 identical over 7 bases. Trimming cost V 5 bases and J 1 base; bases outside gene matches: 3. The length of the CDR3 is 14 residues. Germline CDR1 and CDR2: MDHEN and SYDVKM. CDR3 sequence (DNA): TGTGCCAGCAGTGGGGACAGCCGCACAGATACGCAGTATTTT. Translating gives CASSGDSRTDTQYF. The variable domain in full, with the rest retrieved from reference TRBV28 and TRBJ2-3, is DVKVTQSSRYLVKRTGEKVFLECVQDMDHENMFWYRQDPGLGLRLIYFSYDVKMKEKGDIPEGYSVSREKKERFSLILESASTNQTSMYLCASSGDSRTDTQYFGPGTRLTVL.

Comment on this clonotype: A much larger clone is a single base away; this may be a read error. V usage is TRBV6-4 and J usage is TRBJ2-1; 7 bases agree with TRBD2. This CDR3 contains 13 residues. Germline V CDR1 and CDR2: MRHNA, SNTAGT. The J segment lost 5 bases and the V segment lost 2 bases, leaving 0 bases of the junction unmatched. CDR3 residues: CASSDGTNNEQFF. In DNA, the CDR3 is TGTGCCAGCAGTGACGGGACTAACAATGAGCAGTTCTTC.

This chain uses TRBV12-3 or TRBV12-4 with TRBJ2-3, with TRBD1 identical over 9 bases. V gave up 6 bases and J gave up 6 bases; unmatched junction bases: 7. The CDR3 extends over 14 amino acids. CDR3 bases: TGTGCCAGCAGCTCGGACAGGGGAGGGGATACGCAGTATTTT. It codes for CASSSDRGGDTQYF.

This clonotype turned up a few times. The rearrangement links TRBV6-4 to TRBJ2-3, with D unclear. CDR3 length: 14 residues. V lost 4 bases to trimming and J lost 0 bases, with 8 bases between them. Germline lookup yields CDR1 MRHNA and CDR2 SNTAGT. CDR3: CASSAEASTDTQYF. In DNA, the CDR3 is TGTGCCAGCAGTGCAGAAGCTAGCACAGATACGCAGTATTTT.

The chain is built from TRBV12-3 or TRBV12-4 and TRBJ2-3; perhaps TRBD2 as D (6 bases). The V end was cut by 2 bases, the J end by 6 bases, with 12 bases between. This CDR3 is built from 14 residues. CDR3 sequence reads: CASSLMDYLDTQYF. CDR3 DNA: TGTGCCAGCAGTTTAATGGACTATTTGGATACGCAGTATTTT.

V gene TRBV20-1 combines with J gene TRBJ1-2; 12 bases align to TRBD1. J gave up 8 bases and V 7 bases, and 8 bases lay outside the gene matches. The CDR3 spans 13 residues. Germline assignment: CDR1 DFQATT and CDR2 SNEGSKA (reference sequence). This CDR3 is CSVRDRGRGGYTF. DNA for the CDR3: TGCAGTGTACGGGACAGGGGGCGCGGAGGCTACACCTTC.

In this sample, this clonotype turned up a few times. The V and J genes are TRBV27 and TRBJ2-7; TRBD1 aligns across 9 bases. The CDR3 covers 15 residues. Germline CDR1 is MNHEY and CDR2 is SMNVEV (reference sequence). V was pared by 2 bases and J by 6 bases, with 8 bases of the junction left unmatched. CDR3 in amino acids: CASSLGTGFFSEQYV. For the CDR3, the DNA is TGTGCCAGCAGTTTAGGGACAGGGTTCTTCTCCGAGCAGTACGTC.

This clonotype was seen ten or more times. The V and J genes are TRBV5-1 and TRBJ2-7; TRBD1 matches 7 bases. The CDR3 loop spans 13 amino acids. CDR1 is SGHRS and CDR2 is YFSETQ in the germline V gene. The J segment lost 2 bases and the V segment lost 3 bases, leaving 2 bases of the junction unmatched. CDR3 residues: CASSYGQAYEQYF. CDR3 nucleotide sequence: TGCGCCAGCAGCTATGGACAGGCCTACGAGCAGTACTTC.

This clonotype appeared a few times. The V gene is TRBV28, the J gene TRBJ2-7; D ambiguous. V was pared by 5 bases and J by 4 bases, with 9 bases between. Germline V CDR1 and CDR2: MDHEN, SYDVKM. This CDR3 spans 12 amino acids. The CDR3 nucleotides are TGTGCCAGCAGTATAGCTCAGTACGAGCAGTACTTC. Translating gives CASSIAQYEQYF.

This clonotype has just a few counts. V usage is TRBV25-1 and J usage is TRBJ2-1; D might be TRBD2 (5 bases). The CDR3 is 12 amino acids. CDR1 MGHDK and CDR2 SYGVNS come from the germline V gene. Trimming took 3 bases from V and 10 from J, leaving 10 bases between them. CDR3 coding DNA: TGTGCCAGCAGTGAGGCTAGCCTAGAGCAGTTCTTC. Translating gives CASSEASLEQFF.

This clonotype was recorded at least ten times. V is TRBV4-1 and J is TRBJ1-1; no reliable D call. Trimming removed 2 bases at V and 0 bases at J, with 16 bases between. This CDR3 comprises 17 residues. Germline values: CDR1 MGHRA, CDR2 YSYEKL. The CDR3 region is CASSQLLPGTMNTEAFF. As DNA, the CDR3 is TGCGCCAGCAGCCAACTCCTCCCAGGAACCATGAACACTGAAGCTTTCTTT.

CDR3 sequence: CAIGRPYNEQFF. CDR3 DNA: TGTGCCATCGGCCGTCCCTACAATGAGCAGTTCTTC. This sequence joins TRBV27 and TRBJ2-1; D is undetermined. V gave up 10 bases and J gave up 2 bases, with 9 bases separating them. The CDR3 is 12 residues long. CDR1 is MNHEY and CDR2 is SMNVEV in the germline V gene (reference sequence).

This clonotype was seen more than once but under ten times. This chain links TRBV7-9 with TRBJ1-1, with D possibly TRBD1 on 6 matching bases. Germline CDR1 reads SEHNR; CDR2 reads FQNEAQ (reference sequence). The V gene lost 5 bases and the J gene lost 6 bases, with 13 bases spanning the gap. CDR3 length equals 13 residues. The CDR3 reads CASSPGEVPEAFF. The CDR3 region has the DNA TGTGCCAGCAGCCCAGGGGAGGTCCCTGAAGCTTTCTTT.

This clonotype was recorded a few times. The rearrangement joins TRBV25-1 to TRBJ2-7; D gene uncertain. CDR3 size: 11 residues. Between the trimmed V and J ends, which lost 6 bases and 2 bases, there was a span of 5 bases. The germline V gene has CDR1 MGHDK and CDR2 SYGVNS. The CDR3 loop is CASRPTYEQYF. Written as DNA, the CDR3 is TGTGCCAGCAGGCCCACCTACGAGCAGTACTTC.